This T cell receptor (beta chain) is drawn from a study of blood T cells in healthy people across ages. The germline V gene encodes CDR1 LGHNA and CDR2 YSLEER. The CDR3 length is 17 residues. V lost 0 bases and J 4 bases, leaving 16 bases between the germline ends. A second 7 to 11 cycle PCR used barcoded and J-beta primers. TCRdb re-called the 5' RACE reads with MiXCR, one entry per CDR3 protein. The sample yields 800,000 or so distinct CDR3 sequences, about 45% seen once. V is TRBV4-3 and J is TRBJ2-1; TRBD2 is a possible D gene (6 bases). This TCR was recovered from a man older than 75 in good health. The material sequenced was blood. The CDR3, as DNA: TGCGCCAGCAGCCAAGATGTGGCTAGCGCTACGTACAATGAGCAGTTCTTC. Its translation is CASSQDVASATYNEQFF.